These 25 T cell receptor beta chains originate from one sample sequenced in a study of OX40 agonist ivuxolimab in advanced cancers. Sequencing was performed with immunoSEQ multiplex PCR; in TCRdb, only in-frame clones are kept and a portion is missing. The repertoire holds 25,000 or so clones, with approximately 89% as singletons. Sample: CD4+ or CD8+ T cells sorted from blood, taken in a trial of the OX40 agonist ivuxolimab. The receptor source for this set is an adult with an advanced solid tumor such as melanoma, head and neck, liver or kidney cancer.

The CDR3 DNA sequence: TGTGCCAGCAGCCAGACAGCCGATACGCAGTATTTT. Translating gives CASSQTADTQYF. The gene calls are TRBV7-9 and TRBJ2-3; a possible D gene is TRBD1 (5 bases). From germline, CDR1 is SEHNR and CDR2 FQNEAQ (reference sequence). This CDR3 is built from 12 residues. V lost 5 bases to trimming and J lost 6 bases, with 9 bases between them.

J is TRBJ1-5 and V is TRBV28, with D possibly being TRBD1 (5 bases). The germline V gene has CDR1 MDHEN and CDR2 SYDVKM. Trimming removed 2 bases from V and 8 bases from J, with 28 bases in between. The CDR3 is 19 residues long. CDR3 bases: TGTGCCAGCAGTTTACGCGATGGTCGCCGGAAGTGGGGGGAAGAGCCCCAGCATTTT. Residues: CASSLRDGRRKWGEEPQHF.

The V call is TRBV11-1, the J call TRBJ2-3; tentative D call: TRBD2 (5 bases). Trimming took 5 bases from V and 6 from J, leaving 15 bases between them. The V gene's germline CDR1 is SGHAT and CDR2 FQDESV (reference sequence). The CDR3 runs to 14 residues. Here the CDR3 reads CASSPEPGMDTQYF. CDR3 nucleotides: TGTGCCAGCAGCCCCGAACCGGGAATGGATACGCAGTATTTT.

This chain connects TRBV10-3 to TRBJ2-5; unclear D gene. V lost 3 bases to trimming and J lost 4 bases, with 9 bases between them. This CDR3 contains 13 residues. Germline V CDR1 and CDR2: ENHRY, SYGVKD. As DNA, the CDR3 is TGTGCCATCAGTGACGGTTTTGGAGAGACCCAGTACTTC. As protein: CAISDGFGETQYF.

J is TRBJ2-2 and V is TRBV6-4; D call uncertain. The CDR3 has 13 amino acids. Germline V CDR1 and CDR2: MRHNA, SNTAGT. V lost 1 base to trimming and J lost 3 bases, with 3 bases between them. The CDR3 DNA reads as TGTGCCAGCAGTGACTTCTACACCGGGGAGCTGTTTTTT. Residues: CASSDFYTGELFF.

The chain has TRBV2 and TRBJ1-2; 7 positions match TRBD1. The CDR3 has 13 amino acids. Trimming removed 8 bases from V and 2 bases from J; junction bases left unmatched: 5. In germline, CDR1 is SNHLY, CDR2 FYNNEI. The CDR3 nucleotides read TGTGCCAGCCAGGGACAGAGGAACTATGGCTACACCTTC. Translation gives CASQGQRNYGYTF.

The chain recombines TRBV4-1 with TRBJ2-1, with D uncertain. Trimming took off 4 bases at V and 6 bases at J, with 13 bases between the two ends. The CDR3 is 14 amino acids. Germline V lookup: CDR1 MGHRA, CDR2 YSYEKL. CDR3 nucleotides: TGCGCCAGCAGCCGGGCCCTTAGGGTCAATGAGCAGTTCTTC. Its translation: CASSRALRVNEQFF.

The rearrangement joins TRBV7-6 to TRBJ2-2; maybe TRBD2 (6 bases). V lost 5 bases, J lost 0 bases, and 13 bases lay in between. CDR1 is SGHVS, CDR2 FNYEAQ, per germline. This CDR3 is 16 amino acids long. CDR3 loop: CASSPLLATNTGELFF. CDR3 DNA: TGTGCCAGCAGCCCACTCCTAGCGACGAACACCGGGGAGCTGTTTTTT.

V and J are TRBV12-5 and TRBJ2-1, with D perhaps matching TRBD2 (5 bases). The V and J ends lost 0 bases and 4 bases respectively, with 13 bases between them. This CDR3 spans 16 amino acids. The germline gives CDR1 LGHNT, CDR2 FRNRAP. The CDR3 loop is CASGLVLQREYNEQFF. CDR3 DNA sequence: TGTGCTAGTGGTTTGGTATTACAGAGGGAGTACAATGAGCAGTTCTTC.

V and J are TRBV7-9 and TRBJ2-1; TRBD2 aligns across 7 bases. V lost 5 bases, J lost 7 bases, and 8 bases stayed unmatched. The CDR3 runs to 14 residues. The V gene's germline CDR1 is SEHNR and CDR2 FQNEAQ (reference sequence). The chain's CDR3 is CASSLASGMNEQFF. The CDR3 DNA follows: TGTGCCAGCAGCCTCGCTAGCGGAATGAATGAGCAGTTCTTC.

The V and J genes are TRBV10-3 and TRBJ2-7, with D tentatively TRBD2 (6 bases). The CDR3 runs 15 residues. Germline loops: CDR1 ENHRY, CDR2 SYGVKD. V was pared by 6 bases and J by 3 bases, with 18 bases between. CDR3 nucleotides: TGTGCCATCAGCGATCAGGAGGGAACGAGCTACGAGCAGTACTTC. It translates to CAISDQEGTSYEQYF.

The V gene is TRBV5-1, the J gene TRBJ2-3; 12 bases agree with TRBD2. Germline trimming cut 3 bases from V and 6 bases from J; bases unmatched to any gene: 5. This CDR3 is built from 15 residues. Germline CDR1 SGHRS, CDR2 YFSETQ. The CDR3 sequence is CASSSSGRDSDTQYF. The CDR3 coding sequence is TGCGCCAGCAGCTCTAGCGGGAGGGATTCGGATACGCAGTATTTT.

This chain joins TRBV7-9 and TRBJ2-3, with 9 bases that match TRBD2. With V trimmed by 1 base and J by 5 bases, 7 bases remained unmatched. Germline assignment: CDR1 SEHNR and CDR2 FQNEAQ (reference sequence). This CDR3 comprises 16 residues. The CDR3 coding sequence is TGTGCCAGCAGCTTAGTAGTAGCGGGAGAGGTAGATACGCAGTATTTT. This translates into CASSLVVAGEVDTQYF.

This clone has more than one count but fewer than ten. Here the CDR3 reads CASSSLAGSSYEQYF. The DNA for the CDR3 is TGTGCCAGCAGTTCTCTAGCGGGGAGCTCCTACGAGCAGTACTTC. This chain uses TRBV6-5 with TRBJ2-7; 9 bases line up with TRBD2. CDR1 and CDR2 from the germline V gene are MNHEY and SVGAGI. The CDR3 consists of 15 residues. V was pared by 4 bases and J by 0 bases, with 4 bases of the junction left unmatched.

The sample holds a few counts of this clone. The V call is TRBV2, the J call TRBJ2-6; D unresolved. CDR1 and CDR2 (germline): SNHLY, FYNNEI. Trimming removed 4 bases from V and 0 bases from J, with 16 bases in between. The CDR3 totals 18 residues. The CDR3 spells CASSASHTQSSGANVLTF. In DNA, the CDR3 is TGTGCCAGCAGTGCTTCCCACACTCAGAGCTCTGGGGCCAACGTCCTGACTTTC.

Here the CDR3 reads CASNPVYNSPLHF. The CDR3 DNA reads TGTGCCAGCAATCCGGTTTATAATTCACCCCTCCACTTT. The rearrangement links TRBV7-9 to TRBJ1-6; D remains unclear. CDR3 length: 13 amino acids. The V end was cut by 7 bases, the J end by 4 bases, with 8 bases between. Germline CDR1 is SEHNR and CDR2 is FQNEAQ (reference sequence).

The V and J genes are TRBV19 and TRBJ2-7; D may be TRBD1 (6 bases). The CDR3 runs to 15 residues. Germline lookup yields CDR1 LNHDA and CDR2 SQIVND (reference sequence). Trimming removed 2 bases from V and 2 bases from J, with 13 bases in between. The CDR3 coding sequence is TGTGCCAGTAGTATAACTGGGACAAACCCCTACGAGCAGTACTTC. Protein: CASSITGTNPYEQYF. The full variable domain, rest sourced from reference TRBV19 and TRBJ2-7, is DGGITQSPKYLFRKEGQNVTLSCEQNLNHDAMYWYRQDPGQGLRLIYYSQIVNDFQKGDIAEGYSVSREKKESFPLTVTSAQKNPTAFYLCASSITGTNPYEQYFGPGTRLTVT.

The chain is built from TRBV30 and TRBJ1-5; D uncertain. CDR3 length equals 16 residues. The germline V gene has CDR1 GTSNPN and CDR2 SVGIG (reference sequence). Trimming removed 0 bases from V and 0 bases from J, with 12 bases in between. The CDR3 nucleotides read TGTGCCTGGAGTGTTGGTGGTCTTTATAGCAATCAGCCCCAGCATTTT. Translation: CAWSVGGLYSNQPQHF.

The chain joins TRBV5-4 to TRBJ1-6, with TRBD1 matching 11 bases. The CDR3 contains 15 residues. Germline V gene data show CDR1 as SGHNT and CDR2 as YYREEE (reference sequence). Losses at the gene ends were 4 bases for V and 8 bases for J; bases not matched to a gene: 5. The CDR3 sequence is CASSKGQGADSPLHF. CDR3 bases: TGTGCCAGCAGCAAAGGACAGGGGGCGGATTCACCCCTCCACTTT.

The genes are TRBV2 and TRBJ1-2; D uncertain. V was cut by 4 bases and J by 1 base, with 10 bases left in between. The CDR3 is 14 amino acids. Germline V gives CDR1 SNHLY, CDR2 FYNNEI. CDR3 in amino acids: CASSADGYNYGYTF. The CDR3 nucleotides are TGTGCCAGCAGTGCGGACGGGTATAACTATGGCTACACCTTC.

This clone is labeled medium-sized. V is TRBV18 and J is TRBJ2-7, with 9 nucleotides matching TRBD1. The CDR3 covers 15 residues. V was pared by 4 bases and J by 5 bases, with 9 bases of the junction left unmatched. CDR1 is KGHSH, CDR2 LQKENI, per germline. For the CDR3, the DNA is TGTGCCAGCTCACAAGGGACAGGGAGTGGGGACGAGCAGTACTTC. Translated, it gives CASSQGTGSGDEQYF.

The chain joins TRBV28 to TRBJ1-2; D remains ambiguous. CDR3 length equals 12 residues. CDR1 and CDR2 from the germline V gene are MDHEN and SYDVKM. The V gene lost 3 bases and the J gene lost 7 bases, with 9 bases spanning the gap. CDR3 in amino acids: CASSLSAGGYTF. DNA of the CDR3: TGTGCCAGCAGTTTGTCGGCAGGTGGCTACACCTTC.

In its sample, this clone was seen a few times. This sequence joins TRBV18 and TRBJ1-2, with TRBD1 matching over 8 bases. The CDR3 totals 14 residues. J was trimmed by 6 bases and V by 3 bases; bases with no gene match: 6. Germline assignment: CDR1 KGHSH and CDR2 LQKENI. The CDR3 here is CASSPQTGEDGYTF. The CDR3 DNA follows: TGTGCCAGCTCACCGCAGACAGGGGAAGATGGCTACACCTTC.

This chain connects TRBV18 to TRBJ1-1; TRBD1 might be the D (5 bases). From germline, CDR1 is KGHSH and CDR2 LQKENI. V lost 0 bases to trimming and J lost 10 bases, with 15 bases between them. The CDR3 has 14 amino acids. The CDR3 sequence is CASSPPVVRGAAFF. CDR3 sequence (DNA): TGTGCCAGCTCACCACCTGTTGTAAGGGGAGCAGCTTTCTTT.

This clone was seen a few times. J is TRBJ1-5 and V is TRBV18; the D is unclear. The CDR3 runs to 15 residues. The germline gives CDR1 KGHSH, CDR2 LQKENI. Between the trimmed V and J ends, which lost 6 bases and 3 bases, there was a span of 15 bases. CDR3 loop: CASSTSRGINQPQHF. DNA for the CDR3: TGTGCCAGCTCGACCTCACGGGGAATCAATCAGCCCCAGCATTTT.